The 32 T cell receptor beta chains in this list originate from one sample, sequenced in a study of shared clonotypes between healthy human individuals. CD8 cells classed as naive were CD45RO-negative and positively selected for CCR7, excluding terminally differentiated effector memory CD45RA+ cells. Sequenced by immunoSEQ multiplex PCR; TCRdb stores in-frame clones only, minus some. The sample lists some 2 million clones; roughly 95% were seen once. Sequencing was done on a sample of naive CD8+ T cells sorted from blood. The receptor set was obtained from a man aged 18 to 35 in good health.

This clone was seen more than once but under ten times. This specimen includes other DNA sequences encoding the same CDR3. The chain has TRBV27 and TRBJ2-7, with D perhaps TRBD1 (6 bases). Germline V gives CDR1 MNHEY, CDR2 SMNVEV (reference sequence). CDR3 length equals 13 residues. V was shortened by 2 bases and J by 1 base, with 6 bases between the two germline ends. CDR3 protein: CASSLRGSYEQYF. In nucleotides, the CDR3 is TGTGCCAGCAGTTTAAGGGGGTCCTACGAGCAGTACTTC.

The chain combines TRBV7-6 with TRBJ1-2, with 7 nucleotides matching TRBD1. This CDR3 is built from 15 residues. Looked up from germline, CDR1 is SGHVS and CDR2 is FNYEAQ. Trimming took 4 bases from V and 7 from J; bases not matched to a gene: 12. The CDR3 region has the DNA TGTGCCAGCAGCTGGGGTGCTACAGGGGAGGGTGGCTACACCTTC. Protein product: CASSWGATGEGGYTF.

The chain links TRBV13 to TRBJ1-3; D uncertain. The CDR3 is 14 residues long. Germline values: CDR1 PRHDT, CDR2 FYEKMQ (reference sequence). Trimming pared 5 bases from V and 8 bases from J, leaving 16 bases between. This CDR3 is CASSVYAWGYTIYF. The CDR3 DNA sequence: TGTGCCAGCAGCGTGTATGCCTGGGGTTACACCATATATTTT.

The chain links TRBV28 to TRBJ2-7, with D perhaps TRBD2 (6 bases). CDR1 is MDHEN, CDR2 SYDVKM, per germline. The CDR3 runs to 15 residues. V was cut by 4 bases and J by 0 bases, with 13 bases left in between. This CDR3 is CASSSSVDFSYEQYF. The CDR3 region has the DNA TGTGCCAGCAGTTCTAGCGTAGACTTCTCCTACGAGCAGTACTTC.

This rearrangement joins TRBV29-1 to TRBJ2-3; 10 bases match TRBD1. CDR1 is SQVTM and CDR2 is ANQGSEA in the germline V gene. Unmatched junction bases numbered 3, after V lost 1 base and J lost 2 bases. The CDR3 contains 15 residues. For the CDR3, the DNA is TGCAGCGTTGAAGTTGGACAGGGGGACACAGATACGCAGTATTTT. Translation gives CSVEVGQGDTDTQYF.

V gene TRBV19 combines with J gene TRBJ1-5, with no clear D. V was trimmed by 3 bases and J by 0 bases, leaving 9 bases between them. The CDR3 spans 15 residues. The germline CDR1 and CDR2 sequences are LNHDA and SQIVND (reference sequence). Written as DNA, the CDR3 is TGTGCCAGTAGTATGAGCAGCTATAGCAATCAGCCCCAGCATTTT. Translated: CASSMSSYSNQPQHF.

This clone came up once. The V and J genes are TRBV30 and TRBJ1-6; no clear D gene. This CDR3 has 11 residues. Germline V CDR1 and CDR2: GTSNPN, SVGIG (reference sequence). The V and J ends lost 5 bases and 11 bases respectively, with 10 bases between them. The CDR3 region has the DNA TGTGCCTGGGAAAATGGTACACCCCTCCACTTT. Protein sequence: CAWENGTPLHF.

This sequence joins TRBV10-2 and TRBJ2-7, with 8 bases matching TRBD2. Germline loops: CDR1 WSHSY, CDR2 SAAADI. The CDR3 sequence is 12 residues long. After removal of 7 bases from V and 3 bases from J, the junction contained 2 bases not matched to a gene. The CDR3 is CASIAGNYEQYF. CDR3 bases: TGCGCCAGCATAGCGGGGAACTACGAGCAGTACTTC.

This clone is a singleton in its sample. CDR3 residues: CASSVTGYPVEGETQYF. The CDR3 DNA is TGTGCCAGCAGCGTAACTGGCTATCCAGTGGAGGGAGAGACCCAGTACTTC. This chain links TRBV9 with TRBJ2-5, with TRBD2 as a possible D gene (6 bases). The CDR3 consists of 17 residues. Trimming stripped 1 base from V and 4 bases from J, with 20 bases between. Germline assignment: CDR1 SGDLS and CDR2 YYNGEE.

The chain uses TRBV7-8 and TRBJ1-5; a possible D gene is TRBD1 (6 bases). Germline V gene sequence: CDR1 SGHVS, CDR2 FQNEAQ. This CDR3 comprises 15 residues. The ends were cut back, 4 bases at V and 7 bases at J, with 17 bases in the middle. CDR3 nucleotides: TGTGCCAGCAGCTCCACGTGGGGGGCGGGACAGCCCCAGCATTTT. Translated, it gives CASSSTWGAGQPQHF.

The gene calls are TRBV10-2 and TRBJ2-7; 10 bases are shared with TRBD2. Germline-derived CDR1 and CDR2 are WSHSY and SAAADI. The CDR3 sequence is 14 residues long. The V segment lost 5 bases and the J segment 2 bases; nucleotides outside the gene matches: 3. The CDR3 nucleotides are TGCGCCAGCAGTACTAGCGGGGCAACCTACGAGCAGTACTTC. Translation gives CASSTSGATYEQYF.

The chain recombines TRBV19 with TRBJ2-1; 7 bases map to TRBD2. Trimming at V came to 2 bases and at J to 2 bases, leaving 6 bases not matched to a gene. Germline V CDR1 and CDR2: LNHDA, SQIVND (reference sequence). The CDR3 covers 16 residues. The CDR3 DNA follows: TGTGCCAGTAGTATAAACCTAGCGGTTGCCTACAATGAGCAGTTCTTC. Amino acids: CASSINLAVAYNEQFF.

The chain uses TRBV11-3 and TRBJ1-1; no firm D call. Germline-derived CDR1 and CDR2 are SGHNT and YENEEA. The CDR3 totals 14 residues. Trimming removed 0 bases from V and 0 bases from J, with 5 bases in between. The CDR3 reads CASSLDLVNTEAFF. The CDR3 DNA reads TGTGCCAGCAGCTTAGATCTGGTGAACACTGAAGCTTTCTTT.

Points on this clone: The sample holds other DNA sequences that translate to the same CDR3. The chain recombines TRBV9 with TRBJ2-2; D gene unclear. The germline V and J ends were trimmed by 4 bases and 2 bases, with 6 bases remaining between them. CDR1 SGDLS and CDR2 YYNGEE come from the germline V gene. The CDR3 is 13 residues long. The CDR3 is CASSFSNTGELFF. In DNA, the CDR3 is TGTGCCAGCAGCTTCTCCAACACCGGGGAGCTGTTTTTT.

The chain couples TRBV4-1 to TRBJ2-7; D gene uncertain. Trimming removed 2 bases from V and 1 base from J, with 6 bases in between. Germline CDR1 is MGHRA and CDR2 is YSYEKL. The CDR3 totals 13 residues. DNA of the CDR3: TGCGCCAGCAGCCAACACGAGTCCTACGAGCAGTACTTC. Translating gives CASSQHESYEQYF.

The rearrangement links TRBV14 to TRBJ1-1; 7 nucleotides agree with TRBD1. V dropped 4 bases and J dropped 2; count of bases not matched to a gene: 4. Looked up from germline, CDR1 is SGHDN and CDR2 is FVKESK. This CDR3 comprises 14 residues. In DNA, the CDR3 is TGTGCCAGCAGCCTCAGACAGGGTAACACTGAAGCTTTCTTT. It codes for CASSLRQGNTEAFF.

In regard to this clone: This same CDR3 is encoded by further DNA sequences in the sample. The V gene is TRBV9, the J gene TRBJ2-7; weak D call: TRBD2 (6 bases). CDR3 length: 13 residues. Between the trimmed V and J ends, which lost 2 bases and 3 bases, there was a span of 9 bases. CDR1 and CDR2 from the germline V gene are SGDLS and YYNGEE. CDR3 loop: CASSVGGNYEQYF. The DNA of the CDR3 is TGTGCCAGCAGCGTGGGCGGGAACTACGAGCAGTACTTC. Using reference TRBV9 and TRBJ2-7 for the parts outside the CDR3, the full variable domain is DSGVTQTPKHLITATGQRVTLRCSPRSGDLSVYWYQQSLDQGLQFLIQYYNGEERAKGNILERFSAQQFPDLHSELNLSSLELGDSALYFCASSVGGNYEQYFGPGTRLTVT.

This chain connects TRBV27 to TRBJ2-1; D gene ambiguous. The V gene's germline CDR1 is MNHEY and CDR2 SMNVEV (reference sequence). The germline V and J ends were trimmed by 5 bases and 5 bases, with 7 bases remaining between them. There are 12 residues in the CDR3. The CDR3 DNA reads TGTGCCAGCAGTACGGAGAACAATGAGCAGTTCTTC. This gives the protein CASSTENNEQFF.

The V and J genes are TRBV5-6 and TRBJ1-1; 7 bases map to TRBD1. The CDR3 is 14 amino acids. Germline V lookup: CDR1 SGHDT, CDR2 YYEEEE. With V trimmed by 5 bases and J by 0 bases, 4 bases remained unmatched. The CDR3 spells CASRYTGVNTEAFF. CDR3 bases: TGTGCCAGCAGATATACAGGGGTGAACACTGAAGCTTTCTTT.

The chain has TRBV6-5 and TRBJ2-7, with D tentatively TRBD1 (6 bases). Germline-derived CDR1 and CDR2 are MNHEY and SVGAGI. This CDR3 has 15 residues. V was clipped by 2 bases and J by 7 bases, with 18 bases between them. In nucleotides, the CDR3 is TGTGCCAGCAGTTACACAGGGCCACCCAATCGGGAGCAGTACTTC. This encodes CASSYTGPPNREQYF.

The genes are TRBV10-2 and TRBJ2-5, with 13 positions matching TRBD2. With V trimmed by 7 bases and J by 5 bases, 7 bases remained unmatched. CDR1 and CDR2 (germline): WSHSY, SAAADI. The CDR3 sequence is 15 residues long. The CDR3, as DNA: TGCGCCAGCACTCCGACTAGCGGGGGGTATGAGACCCAGTACTTC. This codes for CASTPTSGGYETQYF.

This chain uses TRBV28 with TRBJ2-7; 8 bases line up with TRBD2. With V trimmed by 3 bases and J by 3 bases, 10 bases remained unmatched. The CDR3 contains 16 residues. The germline V gene encodes CDR1 MDHEN and CDR2 SYDVKM. The CDR3 DNA sequence: TGTGCCAGCAGTTTTGGTAAGACAGCGGGGGACTACGAGCAGTACTTC. The encoded protein is CASSFGKTAGDYEQYF.

The chain is built from TRBV19 and TRBJ1-4; D may be TRBD1 (5 bases). The CDR3 is 13 amino acids. Germline V CDR1 and CDR2: LNHDA, SQIVND (reference sequence). V shed 6 bases and J shed 8 bases, with 13 bases lying between them. The CDR3 DNA sequence: TGTGCCAGTAGGGGGACGGGGCGCGAAAAACTGTTTTTT. It is translated as CASRGTGREKLFF. Combining the CDR3 with reference TRBV19 and TRBJ1-4 gives the whole variable domain DGGITQSPKYLFRKEGQNVTLSCEQNLNHDAMYWYRQDPGQGLRLIYYSQIVNDFQKGDIAEGYSVSREKKESFPLTVTSAQKNPTAFYLCASRGTGREKLFFGSGTQLSVL.

The chain carries TRBV6-4 and TRBJ1-2; a possible D gene is TRBD1 (6 bases). Trimming stripped 3 bases from V and 6 bases from J, with 11 bases between. The CDR3 consists of 13 residues. Germline CDR1 is MRHNA and CDR2 is SNTAGT. This CDR3 reads CASSETGSDGYTF. The CDR3 DNA follows: TGTGCCAGCAGTGAAACAGGGAGTGATGGCTACACCTTC.

This chain connects TRBV27 to TRBJ2-4, with 7 nucleotides matching TRBD1. There are 16 residues in the CDR3. The junction had 8 bases not matched to a gene; V was cut back by 5 bases and J by 1 base. Germline-derived CDR1 and CDR2 are MNHEY and SMNVEV (reference sequence). This CDR3 is CASSLRQGSAKNIQYF. The CDR3 coding sequence is TGTGCCAGCAGTCTCCGACAGGGTAGTGCCAAAAACATTCAGTACTTC.

The chain carries TRBV9 and TRBJ2-3, with D tentatively TRBD1 or TRBD2 (6 bases each). V shed 4 bases and J shed 5 bases, with 17 bases lying between them. The CDR3 loop spans 15 amino acids. CDR1 and CDR2 (germline): SGDLS, YYNGEE. In DNA, the CDR3 is TGTGCCAGCAGCCCTAGTGGGGGGCCTGGAGATACGCAGTATTTT. Its translation is CASSPSGGPGDTQYF. The whole variable domain, remainder taken from reference TRBV9 and TRBJ2-3, is DSGVTQTPKHLITATGQRVTLRCSPRSGDLSVYWYQQSLDQGLQFLIQYYNGEERAKGNILERFSAQQFPDLHSELNLSSLELGDSALYFCASSPSGGPGDTQYFGPGTRLTVL.

This chain connects TRBV5-4 to TRBJ2-3, with 8 positions matching TRBD2. J was trimmed by 2 bases and V by 0 bases; bases with no gene match: 2. The CDR3 runs 15 residues. From germline, CDR1 is SGHNT and CDR2 YYREEE (reference sequence). CDR3 nucleotides: TGTGCCAGCAGCTTGGCTAGCGGGCTCACAGATACGCAGTATTTT. Translation gives CASSLASGLTDTQYF.

With regard to this clone: Other DNA variants within this sample encode the same CDR3. The J gene is TRBJ2-7, the V gene TRBV5-1, with 8 bases fitting TRBD1. The V gene end was trimmed by 0 bases and the J gene end by 4 bases; junction bases not matched to a gene: 6. The CDR3 has 15 residues. Germline-derived CDR1 and CDR2 are SGHRS and YFSETQ. CDR3: CASSLGQGAVYEQYF. The DNA for the CDR3 is TGCGCCAGCAGCTTGGGGCAGGGGGCGGTTTACGAGCAGTACTTC.

About this clone: Other nucleotide sequences in the sample specify the same CDR3. The J gene is TRBJ1-1, the V gene TRBV25-1, with D maybe TRBD1 (5 bases). The CDR3 is made up of 13 amino acids. V was cut by 5 bases and J by 4 bases, with 11 bases left in between. Germline CDR1 MGHDK, CDR2 SYGVNS. As DNA, the CDR3 is TGTGCCAGCAGTCTCGGGGGTTCCACTGAAGCTTTCTTT. Residues: CASSLGGSTEAFF.

This clone was detected once. A read error may account for a junction end that differs from germline. The chain uses TRBV7-7 and TRBJ2-5, with D uncertain. The V gene's germline CDR1 is SSHAT and CDR2 FNYEAQ (reference sequence). The CDR3 consists of 14 residues. The DNA of the CDR3 is TGTGCTAGCAGCTTAGTAGGTCAGGCGGAGACCCAGTACTTC. This gives the protein CASSLVGQAETQYF. Full variable domain (missing parts from reference TRBV7-7 and TRBJ2-5): GAGVSQSPRYKVTKRGQDVTLRCDPISSHATLYWYQQALGQGPEFLTYFNYEAQPDKSGLPSDRFSAERPEGSISTLTIQRTEQRDSAMYRCASSLVGQAETQYFGPGTRLLVL.

This clone was picked up one time. The chain recombines TRBV5-8 with TRBJ2-1; the D gene is possibly TRBD2 (6 bases). V lost 0 bases and J 4 bases, leaving 14 bases between the germline ends. The CDR3 has 16 residues. Germline CDR1 SGHTS, CDR2 YDEGEE. CDR3 sequence (DNA): TGTGCCAGCAGCTTGGAGTCTGCGGGGATTTACAATGAGCAGTTCTTC. The encoded protein is CASSLESAGIYNEQFF.

The chain links TRBV13 to TRBJ2-7, with no clear D. This CDR3 region has 11 residues. The germline CDR1 and CDR2 sequences are PRHDT and FYEKMQ (reference sequence). Trimming removed 4 bases at V and 5 bases at J, with 6 bases between. The CDR3 DNA is TGTGCCAGCAGCTACGAGAACGAGCAGTACTTC. As protein: CASSYENEQYF.